This TCR beta chain was documented in a study of early T cells in non-severe SARS-CoV-2 infection. The V segment lost 5 bases and the J segment 6 bases; nucleotides outside the gene matches: 4. Germline-derived CDR1 and CDR2 are DFQATT and SNEGSKA (reference sequence). This CDR3 contains 13 residues. MiXCR, applied by TCRdb to the 5' RACE reads, yields one record per CDR3 protein. This table holds some 87,000 distinct CDR3 sequences, 9.5% to 13% found once. Sample: whole blood. The TCR comes from an adult who was a healthcare worker with PCR-confirmed SARS-CoV-2 infection or an uninfected control (not recorded which). The chain employs TRBV20-1 and TRBJ2-4, with 10 nucleotides matching TRBD1. The CDR3 protein is CSAYDRGRNIQYF. DNA for the CDR3: TGCAGTGCTTACGACAGGGGGCGAAACATTCAGTACTTC.